Below, 8 T cell receptor beta chains from the same sample are listed, as sequenced in a study of circulating CD8 cells and anti-PD-1 response in melanoma. TCR libraries were prepared from approximately 15 ng of total RNA with the QIAseq Immune Repertoire TCR panel. Using its own MiXCR run on the reads, TCRdb lists one record per CDR3 protein. The sample comprises roughly 430 distinct CDR3 sequences, around a tenth of which are singletons, and 65% to 70% rests with the top ten. From live CD3+CD8+TCRalphabeta+ cells, four PD-1 and/or TIGIT subsets were sorted. The material sequenced was CD8+ T cells from PBMCs, taken at baseline or after one month of anti-PD-1 therapy (not recorded which). These receptors all come from a human donor with melanoma.

By sample share, this clonotype is medium-sized. Germline and junction disagree at one end, which may indicate a read error. The chain combines TRBV6-1 with TRBJ2-1; D is possibly TRBD2 (6 bases). Germline V lookup: CDR1 MNHNS, CDR2 SASEGT. This CDR3 is built from 15 residues. CDR3 nucleotides: TGTGCCAGCACTGAAAGGGAGGCGGTCTACAATGAGCAGTTCTTC. Amino acid sequence: CASTEREAVYNEQFF.

This clonotype is classed as medium-sized. This chain uses TRBV6-2 or TRBV6-3 with TRBJ2-2; 10 bases are shared with TRBD2. The CDR3 is 15 residues long. The trim removed 2 bases at V and 6 bases at J, leaving 3 bases unmatched. Germline V CDR1 and CDR2: MNHEY, SVGEGT. The CDR3 nucleotides are TGTGCCAGCAGTTACCTAGCGGGAGAGTCCGGGGAGCTGTTTTTT. Its translation is CASSYLAGESGELFF.

This clonotype is large (0.1 to 1%) by share. The rearrangement joins TRBV28 to TRBJ1-6; TRBD1 might be the D (5 bases). This CDR3 region has 15 residues. V lost 3 bases and J lost 4, with 10 bases in between. Germline V gene data show CDR1 as MDHEN and CDR2 as SYDVKM. The CDR3 here is CASSLLEGYNSPLHF. CDR3 DNA: TGTGCCAGCAGTTTGTTGGAGGGGTATAATTCACCCCTCCACTTT.

The count of this clonotype is one. The chain has TRBV4-1 and TRBJ2-3; D is uncertain. The CDR3 length is 12 residues. Deletions cut 1 base from V and 4 bases from J, with 3 bases between. CDR1 MGHRA and CDR2 YSYEKL come from the germline V gene. The CDR3 is CASSQGPDTQYF. CDR3 in DNA: TGCGCCAGCAGCCAAGGGCCAGATACGCAGTATTTT.

The V and J genes are TRBV19 and TRBJ2-7; D possibly matches TRBD1 or TRBD2 (5 bases each). In germline, CDR1 is LNHDA, CDR2 SQIVND (reference sequence). V was shortened by 4 bases and J by 0 bases, with 10 bases between the two germline ends. CDR3 length: 14 residues. CDR3 region: CASSRGPNSYEQYF. CDR3 nucleotide sequence: TGTGCCAGTAGTAGGGGACCCAACTCCTACGAGCAGTACTTC.

This clonotype is labeled medium-sized. The chain is built from TRBV27 and TRBJ2-7, with D possibly being TRBD2 (7 bases). Trimming took 5 bases from V and 3 from J, leaving 17 bases between them. This CDR3 comprises 15 residues. Germline CDR1 reads MNHEY; CDR2 reads SMNVEV (reference sequence). The CDR3 nucleotides read TGTGCCAGCAGTCTCTCAGGGGCTAGCGGCTACGAGCAGTACTTC. This translates into CASSLSGASGYEQYF.

This clonotype is classed as medium-sized. V usage is TRBV7-2 and J usage is TRBJ2-1; weak D call: TRBD2 (6 bases). CDR3 size: 14 residues. Germline V lookup: CDR1 SGHTA, CDR2 FQGNSA. V was trimmed by 7 bases and J by 1 base, leaving 11 bases between them. The CDR3 sequence: CASTRGKSYNEQFF. CDR3 nucleotide sequence: TGTGCCAGCACCCGCGGGAAATCCTACAATGAGCAGTTCTTC.

This clonotype is categorized as large. This chain uses TRBV2 with TRBJ2-2, with D maybe TRBD2 (5 bases). The CDR3 covers 15 residues. CDR1 and CDR2 from the germline V gene are SNHLY and FYNNEI. V was cut by 5 bases and J by 1 base, with 11 bases left in between. CDR3 in amino acids: CASSWTGLNTGELFF. Written as DNA, the CDR3 is TGTGCCAGCAGTTGGACGGGGTTGAACACCGGGGAGCTGTTTTTT.